This T cell receptor beta chain is drawn from a study of T cell responses to AZD1222 COVID-19 vaccine. Points on this clone: Its target is not known.

Some clones are missing from TCRdb's copy, which holds only in-frame ones; the method was immunoSEQ multiplex PCR. The sample has roughly 70,000 clones, 70% to 90% seen once. Study-level findings and limits: Females outnumbered males among donors, who were mostly white British; clonal diversity was possibly underestimated. With two AZD1222 doses given, Spike-specific TCR breadth and depth both rose.

V lost 6 bases and J 5 bases, leaving 16 bases between the germline ends. CDR3 length: 14 residues. Per germline, CDR1 SNHLY and CDR2 FYNNEI. V usage is TRBV2 and J usage is TRBJ2-5, with D perhaps matching TRBD2 (6 bases). The clonotype was recovered from an adult in good health. The material was peripheral blood, obtained on day 0 of AZD1222 vaccination. The CDR3 protein is CASSKRAGRETQYF. The CDR3 coding sequence is TGTGCCAGCAGCAAAAGGGCAGGGAGGGAGACCCAGTACTTC.